The 24 T cell receptor beta chains given below trace back to one sample, sequenced in a study of T cells after yellow fever vaccination. TCRdb processed the 5' RACE reads anew with MiXCR; each CDR3 protein has one entry. Found here are 25,000 to 30,000 distinct CDR3 sequences, 6.3% of them singletons; the top ten hold around 25%. This specimen consisted of PBMCs, either bulk or a sorted T-cell subset (CD4+, CD8+, memory, or dextramer-sorted; not recorded which), obtained on the day of the yellow fever booster vaccination. These receptors were taken from a man aged 25-45 years who received the YFV17D yellow fever vaccine.

In its sample, this clonotype was seen many times. The chain links TRBV6-1 to TRBJ2-1, with 9 nucleotides matching TRBD2. Germline lookup yields CDR1 MNHNS and CDR2 SASEGT. This CDR3 spans 14 amino acids. Trimming at V came to 6 bases and at J to 6 bases, leaving 6 bases not matched to a gene. The CDR3 coding sequence is TGTGCCAGCAGGGTAGCGGGAGTTTCCAATGAGCAGTTCTTC. As protein: CASRVAGVSNEQFF.

This clonotype showed up many times. The V call is TRBV10-2, the J call TRBJ2-7; 7 bases map to TRBD2. The V gene's germline CDR1 is WSHSY and CDR2 SAAADI. This CDR3 is 14 amino acids long. Losses at the gene ends were 8 bases for V and 3 bases for J; bases not matched to a gene: 10. The CDR3 loop is CASALGGSNYEQYF. CDR3 DNA: TGCGCCAGCGCCCTTGGCGGGAGCAACTACGAGCAGTACTTC.

This clonotype was counted only a few times. The chain combines TRBV5-4 with TRBJ2-7, with 8 bases that match TRBD2. Trimming removed 1 base from V and 3 bases from J; junction bases left unmatched: 3. CDR3 length equals 14 residues. Germline assignment: CDR1 SGHNT and CDR2 YYREEE (reference sequence). Here the CDR3 DNA reads TGTGCCAGCAGCTTGAGAAGCGGGAGCTACGAGCAGTACTTC. Encoded protein: CASSLRSGSYEQYF. The full variable domain, its missing parts supplied by reference TRBV5-4 and TRBJ2-7, is ETGVTQSPTHLIKTRGQQVTLRCSSQSGHNTVSWYQQALGQGPQFIFQYYREEENGRGNFPPRFSGLQFPNYSSELNVNALELDDSALYLCASSLRSGSYEQYFGPGTRLTVT.

The chain recombines TRBV13 with TRBJ2-1; the match to TRBD2 covers 10 bases. CDR1 PRHDT and CDR2 FYEKMQ come from the germline V gene (reference sequence). The CDR3 has 15 amino acids. Trimming cost V 1 base and J 12 bases; bases outside gene matches: 9. CDR3 sequence reads: CASSLALGASGRQFF. CDR3 bases: TGTGCCAGCAGCTTAGCGCTCGGGGCTAGCGGGAGGCAGTTCTTC.

The CDR3 here is CASRGLAGVVSEQFF. CDR3 DNA sequence: TGTGCCAGCAGGGGACTAGCGGGAGTGGTCAGTGAGCAGTTCTTC. The chain uses TRBV6-1 and TRBJ2-1; TRBD2 matches 14 bases. The CDR3 has 15 amino acids. CDR1 and CDR2 (germline): MNHNS, SASEGT. Unmatched junction bases numbered 7, after V lost 6 bases and J lost 9 bases.

This clonotype has ten or more counts. This chain joins TRBV7-2 and TRBJ2-3, with D unresolved. The CDR3 runs 15 residues. The V and J ends lost 5 bases and 0 bases respectively, with 12 bases between them. Germline values: CDR1 SGHTA, CDR2 FQGNSA. The CDR3 coding sequence is TGTGCCAGCAGCCAGCAGCAGCCTAGCACAGATACGCAGTATTTT. Translating gives CASSQQQPSTDTQYF. Full variable domain (outside the CDR3, taken from reference TRBV7-2 and TRBJ2-3): GAGVSQSPSNKVTEKGKDVELRCDPISGHTALYWYRQSLGQGLEFLIYFQGNSAPDKSGLPSDRFSAERTGGSVSTLTIQRTQQEDSAVYLCASSQQQPSTDTQYFGPGTRLTVL.

This clonotype was counted many times. The J gene is TRBJ1-4, the V gene TRBV7-6; D unresolved. The CDR3 has 14 residues. The germline V gene encodes CDR1 SGHVS and CDR2 FNYEAQ. V lost 5 bases and J 5 bases, leaving 12 bases between the germline ends. The CDR3, as DNA: TGTGCCAGCAGCGACGGACGGTTAAATGAAAAACTGTTTTTT. The encoded protein is CASSDGRLNEKLFF.

This clonotype was recorded a few times. V usage is TRBV12-3 or TRBV12-4 and J usage is TRBJ2-7, with unresolved D. The CDR3 extends over 13 amino acids. V dropped 1 base and J dropped 4 bases, with 8 bases sitting between them. CDR3: CASSLGQIYEQYF. The CDR3 DNA reads as TGTGCCAGCAGTTTAGGTCAGATTTACGAGCAGTACTTC.

The sample holds a few counts of this clonotype. The rearrangement links TRBV5-4 to TRBJ2-5; D remains ambiguous. Trimming removed 4 bases from V and 4 bases from J, with 11 bases in between. The CDR3 runs to 13 residues. Germline V gene sequence: CDR1 SGHNT, CDR2 YYREEE (reference sequence). The CDR3 DNA follows: TGTGCCAGCAGCCTCGTCGGGTCAGAGACCCAGTACTTC. Encoded protein: CASSLVGSETQYF.

This clonotype was found once. A much bigger clone sits one base away, suggesting this may be a read error. V is TRBV5-6 and J is TRBJ2-7; 8 bases map to TRBD2. The CDR3 is 15 residues long. Germline CDR1 and CDR2: SGHDT and YYEEEE. With 3 bases clipped from V and 2 bases from J, the junction kept 7 bases outside the gene matches. The CDR3 is CASSSSILAAYEQYF. Written as DNA, the CDR3 is TGTGCCAGCAGCTCCAGCATACTAGCGGCCTACGAGCAGTACTTC.

This clonotype was seen repeatedly, ten times or more. The chain recombines TRBV6-5 with TRBJ1-5; D remains unclear. Germline assignment: CDR1 MNHEY and CDR2 SVGAGI. Deletions cut 5 bases from V and 4 bases from J, with 12 bases between. This CDR3 contains 14 residues. CDR3 region: CASSPAKPNQPQHF. In DNA, the CDR3 is TGTGCCAGCAGTCCGGCAAAACCTAATCAGCCCCAGCATTTT.

In this sample, this clonotype turned up many times. The chain has TRBV7-3 and TRBJ2-1, with TRBD2 as a possible D gene (6 bases). V dropped 8 bases and J dropped 0 bases, with 14 bases sitting between them. The CDR3 consists of 15 residues. Germline loops: CDR1 SGHTA, CDR2 FQGTGA. CDR3 protein: CASAFGSASYNEQFF. CDR3 bases: TGTGCCAGCGCGTTCGGGAGTGCCTCCTACAATGAGCAGTTCTTC.

This clonotype was observed at least ten times. V usage is TRBV5-1 and J usage is TRBJ2-1; 7 positions agree with TRBD2. Unmatched junction bases numbered 6, after V lost 0 bases and J lost 3 bases. The CDR3 has 16 residues. Germline lookup yields CDR1 SGHRS and CDR2 YFSETQ. CDR3 nucleotides: TGCGCCAGCAGCTTGGCCGTGTCTAGCGGCTACAATGAGCAGTTCTTC. Translating gives CASSLAVSSGYNEQFF.

The chain's CDR3 is CSAPGTSGYNEQFF. CDR3 coding DNA: TGCAGTGCACCCGGGACTAGCGGGTACAATGAGCAGTTCTTC. The rearrangement links TRBV20-1 to TRBJ2-1, with TRBD2 matching over 12 bases. CDR1 is DFQATT and CDR2 is SNEGSKA in the germline V gene (reference sequence). The CDR3 covers 14 residues. V lost 6 bases to trimming and J lost 4 bases; unmatched junction nucleotides: 4.

This clonotype was seen ten or more times. V is TRBV5-6 and J is TRBJ1-3; tentatively, D is TRBD1 (6 bases). The CDR3 length is 16 residues. The ends were cut back, 0 bases at V and 0 bases at J, with 10 bases in the middle. Germline V gene sequence: CDR1 SGHDT, CDR2 YYEEEE. CDR3 amino acids: CASSLVGGSSGNTIYF. Written as DNA, the CDR3 is TGTGCCAGCAGCTTGGTGGGGGGCTCCTCTGGAAACACCATATATTTT.

In its sample, this clonotype was seen many times. The chain is built from TRBV24-1 and TRBJ2-1; D not resolved. This CDR3 comprises 13 residues. Trimming shortened V by 1 base and J by 9 bases, and 9 bases separated the two germline ends. Germline V lookup: CDR1 KGHDR, CDR2 SFDVKD. In DNA, the CDR3 is TGTGCCACCAGTGATTTCCTGGGCGGTGAGCAGTTCTTC. Its protein product is CATSDFLGGEQFF.

The chain joins TRBV5-1 to TRBJ2-7; 12 positions match TRBD2. The V and J ends lost 0 bases and 4 bases, in that order; junction bases with no gene match: 5. This CDR3 comprises 16 residues. CDR1 and CDR2 from the germline V gene are SGHRS and YFSETQ. This CDR3 reads CASSLGLAGVGYEQYF. The DNA for the CDR3 is TGCGCCAGCAGCTTGGGACTAGCGGGAGTCGGTTACGAGCAGTACTTC.

With respect to this clonotype: One junction end does not reproduce the germline sequence, and a read error may be involved. The chain combines TRBV3-1 with TRBJ2-7, with 9 bases fitting TRBD2. The germline V gene has CDR1 LGHDT and CDR2 YNNKEL (reference sequence). The CDR3 length is 15 residues. CDR3 protein: CACSLRGGRAYEQYF. In DNA form, the CDR3 reads TGTGCCTGCAGCCTAAGAGGCGGGAGGGCCTACGAGCAGTACTTC.

This clonotype was counted at least ten times. The chain is built from TRBV5-1 and TRBJ2-2; perhaps TRBD2 as D (5 bases). Trimming cost V 0 bases and J 2 bases, with 8 bases left between them. The germline gives CDR1 SGHRS, CDR2 YFSETQ. The CDR3 extends over 15 amino acids. The CDR3: CASSLATGNTGELFF. DNA of the CDR3: TGCGCCAGCAGCTTGGCAACGGGAAACACCGGGGAGCTGTTTTTT. Based on the CDR3 plus reference TRBV5-1 and TRBJ2-2, the full variable domain is KAGVTQTPRYLIKTRGQQVTLSCSPISGHRSVSWYQQTPGQGLQFLFEYFSETQRNKGNFPGRFSGRQFSNSRSEMNVSTLELGDSALYLCASSLATGNTGELFFGEGSRLTVL.

J is TRBJ2-1 and V is TRBV6-2 or TRBV6-3; TRBD2 matches 8 bases. Per the germline V gene, CDR1 is MNHEY and CDR2 is SVGEGT. This CDR3 has 17 residues. After removal of 2 bases from V and 9 bases from J, the junction contained 15 bases not matched to a gene. The CDR3 coding sequence is TGTGCCAGCAGTTACGCGGGGGGTCCCGGGACGTATAGTGAGCAGTTCTTC. Translating it yields CASSYAGGPGTYSEQFF.

This clonotype has just a few counts. J is TRBJ2-2 and V is TRBV7-2; 8 nucleotides agree with TRBD2. This CDR3 is 17 amino acids long. Germline V gives CDR1 SGHTA, CDR2 FQGNSA. V was pared by 4 bases and J by 7 bases, with 14 bases of the junction left unmatched. CDR3 residues: CASSSARLARVDGELFF. CDR3 DNA: TGTGCCAGCAGCTCGGCTAGACTAGCGAGAGTGGACGGGGAGCTGTTTTTT.

This clonotype was picked up a small number of times. The rearrangement uses TRBV27 and TRBJ2-1; 10 bases map to TRBD2. The CDR3 consists of 13 residues. J gave up 9 bases and V 6 bases, and 5 bases lay outside the gene matches. Germline V gives CDR1 MNHEY, CDR2 SMNVEV (reference sequence). The CDR3 DNA reads TGTGCCAGCAGCCTGGGACTAGCGCTTGAGCAGTTCTTC. This translates into CASSLGLALEQFF.

This CDR3 reads CSARDLRGGTDTQYF. CDR3 nucleotides: TGCAGTGCTAGAGATTTGAGGGGAGGCACAGATACGCAGTATTTT. The gene calls are TRBV20-1 and TRBJ2-3; D could derive from TRBD1 or TRBD2 (5 bases each). The germline V gene has CDR1 DFQATT and CDR2 SNEGSKA (reference sequence). With 0 bases removed from V and 1 base from J, the gap between germline ends came to 11 bases. CDR3 length equals 15 residues.

This clonotype showed up many times. The chain couples TRBV9 to TRBJ2-2, with 7 bases matching TRBD1. The CDR3 extends over 14 amino acids. Germline lookup yields CDR1 SGDLS and CDR2 YYNGEE. V lost 2 bases to trimming and J lost 10 bases; unmatched junction nucleotides: 8. The CDR3 DNA reads as TGTGCCAGCAGCGTGCAGGGGGTCGGCGTGGAGCTGTTTTTT. The encoded protein is CASSVQGVGVELFF.